The following is a T cell receptor beta chain sequence with its context. Using immunoSEQ multiplex PCR, the repertoire was profiled, and TCRdb retains in-frame clones only, with some absent. The sample has over 60,000 clones; around 80% are singletons. The CDR3 covers 12 residues. CDR1 SGHNT and CDR2 YYREEE come from the germline V gene (reference sequence). V gave up 0 bases and J gave up 6 bases, with 6 bases separating them. The sample originates from a study of blood T cell repertoires in COVID-19. The sequenced sample was peripheral blood. The origin of this receptor is a human donor in a cohort sampled during active COVID-19. This sequence joins TRBV5-4 and TRBJ1-2; D remains ambiguous. The CDR3 DNA reads as TGTGCCAGCAGCTTGGCCGGTAATGGCTACACCTTC. Translating it yields CASSLAGNGYTF.